The source of this T cell receptor beta chain is a study of cytomegalovirus exposure and HLA in healthy donors. General study findings and limits: What TCR beta sequences reportedly achieved was accurate prediction of HLA-A and HLA-B alleles in most subjects.

For this clone: The antigen is undetermined.

The germline V gene encodes CDR1 MGHRA and CDR2 YSYEKL. Trimming left V 2 bases short and J 5 bases short, with 15 bases between. The length of the CDR3 is 15 residues. PCR amplification relied on 60 Vbeta primers (plus 13 Jbeta primers). Generated by immunoSEQ multiplex PCR, the TCRdb table keeps only in-frame clones and is missing some. Found here are about 150,000 clones, nearly 80% of them singletons; the top ten hold about 15%. The V call is TRBV4-1, the J call TRBJ2-5, with D perhaps matching TRBD2 (6 bases). The sample taken for sequencing was PBMCs. The clonotype was recovered from a woman in her 40s in good health and CMV-seronegative. Written as DNA, the CDR3 is TGCGCCAGCAGCCAACTTGGGACTTCGGGCGAGACCCAGTACTTC. Translated, it gives CASSQLGTSGETQYF.